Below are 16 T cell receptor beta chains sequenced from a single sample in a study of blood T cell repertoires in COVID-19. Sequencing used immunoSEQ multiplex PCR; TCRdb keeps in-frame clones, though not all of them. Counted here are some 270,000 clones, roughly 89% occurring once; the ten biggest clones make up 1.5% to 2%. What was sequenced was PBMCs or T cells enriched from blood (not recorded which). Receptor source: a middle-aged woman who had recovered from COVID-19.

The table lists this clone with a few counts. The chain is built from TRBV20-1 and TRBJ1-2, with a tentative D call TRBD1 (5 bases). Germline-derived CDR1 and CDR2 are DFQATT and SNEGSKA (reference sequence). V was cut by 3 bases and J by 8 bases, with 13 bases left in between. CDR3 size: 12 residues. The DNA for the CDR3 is TGCAGTGCTAGTGTTGCGGGGCGAGGCTACACCTTC. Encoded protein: CSASVAGRGYTF.

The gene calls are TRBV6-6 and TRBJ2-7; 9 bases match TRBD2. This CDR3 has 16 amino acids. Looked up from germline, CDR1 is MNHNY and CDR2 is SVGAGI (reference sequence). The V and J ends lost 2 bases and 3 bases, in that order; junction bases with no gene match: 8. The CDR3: CASSYRTSAGYYEQYF. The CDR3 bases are TGTGCCAGCAGTTACCGGACTAGCGCCGGCTACTACGAGCAGTACTTC.

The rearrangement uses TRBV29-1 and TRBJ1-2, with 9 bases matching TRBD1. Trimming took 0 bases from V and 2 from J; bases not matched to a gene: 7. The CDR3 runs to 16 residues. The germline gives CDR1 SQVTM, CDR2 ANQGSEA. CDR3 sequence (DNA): TGCAGCGTTGAAGATCAACAGGGGGCGCGGAACTATGGCTACACCTTC. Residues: CSVEDQQGARNYGYTF.

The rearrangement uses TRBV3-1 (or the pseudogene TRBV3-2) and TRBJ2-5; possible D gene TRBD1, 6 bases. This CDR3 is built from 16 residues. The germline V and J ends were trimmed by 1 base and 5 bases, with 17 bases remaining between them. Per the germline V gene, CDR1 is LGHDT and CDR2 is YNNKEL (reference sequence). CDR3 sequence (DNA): TGTGCCAGCAGCCAAGGTGGCAGGGGTTTATCGGAGACCCAGTACTTC. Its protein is CASSQGGRGLSETQYF.

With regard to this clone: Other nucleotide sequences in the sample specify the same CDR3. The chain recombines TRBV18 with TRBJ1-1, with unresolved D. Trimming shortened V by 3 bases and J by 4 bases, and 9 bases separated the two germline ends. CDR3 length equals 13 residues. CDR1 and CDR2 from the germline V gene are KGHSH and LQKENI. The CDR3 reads CASSPSGGTEAFF. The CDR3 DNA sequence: TGTGCCAGCTCACCCTCAGGTGGCACTGAAGCTTTCTTT.

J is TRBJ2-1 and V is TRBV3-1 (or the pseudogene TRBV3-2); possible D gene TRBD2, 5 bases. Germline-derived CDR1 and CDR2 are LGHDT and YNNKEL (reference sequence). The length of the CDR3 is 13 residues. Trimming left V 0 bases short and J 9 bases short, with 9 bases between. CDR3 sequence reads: CASSQDRSGEQFF. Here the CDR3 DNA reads TGTGCCAGCAGCCAAGATCGAAGCGGTGAGCAGTTCTTC.

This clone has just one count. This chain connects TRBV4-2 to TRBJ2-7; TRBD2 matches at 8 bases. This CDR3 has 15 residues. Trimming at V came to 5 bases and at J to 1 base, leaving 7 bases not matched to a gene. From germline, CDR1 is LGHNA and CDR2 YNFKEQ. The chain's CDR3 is CASSGLGGRSYEQYF. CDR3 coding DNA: TGTGCCAGCAGCGGACTGGGCGGGAGGTCCTACGAGCAGTACTTC.

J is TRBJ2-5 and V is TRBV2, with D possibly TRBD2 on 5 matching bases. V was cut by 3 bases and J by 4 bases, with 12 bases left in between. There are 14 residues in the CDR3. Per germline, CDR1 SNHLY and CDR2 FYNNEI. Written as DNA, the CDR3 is TGTGCCAGCAGTGACAGGAGCGGAGTAGAGACCCAGTACTTC. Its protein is CASSDRSGVETQYF.

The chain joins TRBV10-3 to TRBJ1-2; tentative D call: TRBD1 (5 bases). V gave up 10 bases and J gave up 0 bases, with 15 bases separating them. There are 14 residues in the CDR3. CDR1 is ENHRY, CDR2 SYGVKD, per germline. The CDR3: CATRKTETNYGYTF. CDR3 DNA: TGTGCCACTCGAAAGACAGAGACTAACTATGGCTACACCTTC.

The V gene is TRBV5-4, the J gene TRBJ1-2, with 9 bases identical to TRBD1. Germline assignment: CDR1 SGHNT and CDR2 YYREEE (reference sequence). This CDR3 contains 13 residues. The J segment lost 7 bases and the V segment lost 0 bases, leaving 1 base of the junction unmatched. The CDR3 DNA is TGTGCCAGCAGCTTGGCGGACAGGGGTGGCTACACCTTC. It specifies CASSLADRGGYTF.

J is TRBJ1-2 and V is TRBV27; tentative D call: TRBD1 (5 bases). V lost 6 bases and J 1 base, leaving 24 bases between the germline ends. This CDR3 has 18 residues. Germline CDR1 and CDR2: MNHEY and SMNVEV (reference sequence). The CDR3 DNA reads TGTGCCAGCAGACCCCGGGGTGGGCCGGGGGTGGTTAACTATGGCTACACCTTC. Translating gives CASRPRGGPGVVNYGYTF.

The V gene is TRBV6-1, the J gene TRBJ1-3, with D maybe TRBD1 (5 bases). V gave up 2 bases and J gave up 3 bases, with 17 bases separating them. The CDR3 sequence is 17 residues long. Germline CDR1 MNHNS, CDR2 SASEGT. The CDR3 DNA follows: TGTGCCAGCAGTGAAACCCCGCGGGACCGGATTGGAAACACCATATATTTT. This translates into CASSETPRDRIGNTIYF.

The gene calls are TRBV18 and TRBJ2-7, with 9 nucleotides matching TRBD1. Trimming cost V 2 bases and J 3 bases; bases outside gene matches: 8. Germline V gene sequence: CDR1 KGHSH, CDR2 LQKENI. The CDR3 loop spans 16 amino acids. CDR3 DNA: TGTGCCAGCTCACCATTTGGGACAGGGCTGTTCTACGAGCAGTACTTC. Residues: CASSPFGTGLFYEQYF.

In DNA, the CDR3 is TGTGCCAGCTCACCAGCGGGGGGACCGTACTTTACCAGGGGCACAGATACGCAGTATTTT. As protein: CASSPAGGPYFTRGTDTQYF. The chain links TRBV18 to TRBJ2-3; the match to TRBD2 covers 8 bases. The CDR3 extends over 20 amino acids. In germline, CDR1 is KGHSH, CDR2 LQKENI. The V and J ends lost 2 bases and 1 base, in that order; junction bases with no gene match: 17.

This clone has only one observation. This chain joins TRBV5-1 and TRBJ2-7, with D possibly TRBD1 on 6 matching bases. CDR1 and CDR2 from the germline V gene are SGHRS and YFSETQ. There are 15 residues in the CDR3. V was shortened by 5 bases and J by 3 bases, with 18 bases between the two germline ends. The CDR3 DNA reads TGCGCCAGCAGTCGAACAGGGAAGAAGGACTACGAGCAGTACTTC. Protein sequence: CASSRTGKKDYEQYF.

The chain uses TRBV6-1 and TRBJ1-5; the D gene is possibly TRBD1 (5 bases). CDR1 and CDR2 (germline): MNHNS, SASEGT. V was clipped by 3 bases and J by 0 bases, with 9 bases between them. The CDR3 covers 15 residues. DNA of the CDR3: TGTGCCAGCAGTGACCAGGGCCATAGCAATCAGCCCCAGCATTTT. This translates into CASSDQGHSNQPQHF.